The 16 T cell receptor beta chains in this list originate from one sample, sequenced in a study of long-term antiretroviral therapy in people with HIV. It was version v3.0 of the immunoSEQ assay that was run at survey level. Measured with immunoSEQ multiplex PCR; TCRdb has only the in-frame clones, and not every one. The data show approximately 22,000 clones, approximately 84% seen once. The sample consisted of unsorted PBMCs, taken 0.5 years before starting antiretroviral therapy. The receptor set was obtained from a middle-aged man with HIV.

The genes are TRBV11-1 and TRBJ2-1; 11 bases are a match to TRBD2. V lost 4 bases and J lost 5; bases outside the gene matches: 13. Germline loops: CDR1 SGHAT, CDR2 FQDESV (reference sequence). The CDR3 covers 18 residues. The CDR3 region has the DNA TGTGCCAGCAGCTCAAGGACTAGCGGGCCCTCGAGGAACAATGAGCAGTTCTTC. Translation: CASSSRTSGPSRNNEQFF.

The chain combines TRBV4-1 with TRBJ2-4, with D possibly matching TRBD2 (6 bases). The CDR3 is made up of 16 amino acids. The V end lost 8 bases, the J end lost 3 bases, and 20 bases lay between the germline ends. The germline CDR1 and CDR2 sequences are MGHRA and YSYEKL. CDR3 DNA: TGCGCCAGCGCTTTACCGGCGGGATCTCTCAAAAACATTCAGTACTTC. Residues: CASALPAGSLKNIQYF.

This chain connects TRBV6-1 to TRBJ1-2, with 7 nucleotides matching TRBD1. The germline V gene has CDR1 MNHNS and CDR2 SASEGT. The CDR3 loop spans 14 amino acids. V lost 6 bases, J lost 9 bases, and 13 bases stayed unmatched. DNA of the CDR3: TGTGCCAGCAGAAGAAATACAGGGGACGCGAGCTACACCTTC. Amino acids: CASRRNTGDASYTF.

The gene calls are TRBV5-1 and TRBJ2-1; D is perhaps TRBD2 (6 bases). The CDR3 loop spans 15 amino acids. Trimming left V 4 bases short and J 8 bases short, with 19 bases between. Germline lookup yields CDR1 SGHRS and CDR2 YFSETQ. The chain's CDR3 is CASSLGVAVSDEQFF. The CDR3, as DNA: TGCGCCAGCAGCCTGGGGGTAGCGGTCTCGGATGAGCAGTTCTTC. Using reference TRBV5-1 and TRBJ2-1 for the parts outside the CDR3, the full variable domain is KAGVTQTPRYLIKTRGQQVTLSCSPISGHRSVSWYQQTPGQGLQFLFEYFSETQRNKGNFPGRFSGRQFSNSRSEMNVSTLELGDSALYLCASSLGVAVSDEQFFGPGTRLTVL.

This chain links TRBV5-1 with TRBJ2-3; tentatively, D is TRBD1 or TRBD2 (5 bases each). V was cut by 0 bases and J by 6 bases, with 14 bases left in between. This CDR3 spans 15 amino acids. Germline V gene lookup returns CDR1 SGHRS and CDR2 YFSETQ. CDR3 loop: CASSLVGTGTDTQYF. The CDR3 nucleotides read TGCGCCAGCAGCTTGGTCGGGACGGGGACGGATACGCAGTATTTT. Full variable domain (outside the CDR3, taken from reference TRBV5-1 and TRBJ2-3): KAGVTQTPRYLIKTRGQQVTLSCSPISGHRSVSWYQQTPGQGLQFLFEYFSETQRNKGNFPGRFSGRQFSNSRSEMNVSTLELGDSALYLCASSLVGTGTDTQYFGPGTRLTVL.

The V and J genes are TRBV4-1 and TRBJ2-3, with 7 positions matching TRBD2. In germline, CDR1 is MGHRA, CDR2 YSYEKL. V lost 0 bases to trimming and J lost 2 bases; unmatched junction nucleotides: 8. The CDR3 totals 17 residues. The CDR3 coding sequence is TGCGCCAGCAGCCAAGAGTTCGAGCGGGGATTCACAGATACGCAGTATTTT. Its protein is CASSQEFERGFTDTQYF.

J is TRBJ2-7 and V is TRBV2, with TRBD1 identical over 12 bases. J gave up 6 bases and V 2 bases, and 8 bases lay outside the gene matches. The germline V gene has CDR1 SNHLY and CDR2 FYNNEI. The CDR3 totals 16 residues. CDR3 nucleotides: TGTGCCAGCAGTGAAATCTTCGGGACAGGGGGCCTCGAGCAGTACTTC. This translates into CASSEIFGTGGLEQYF.

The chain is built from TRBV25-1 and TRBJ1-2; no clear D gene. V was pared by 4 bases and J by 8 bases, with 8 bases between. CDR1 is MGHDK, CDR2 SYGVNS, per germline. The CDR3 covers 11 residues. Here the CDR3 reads CASSAFGGYTF. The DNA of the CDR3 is TGTGCCAGCAGTGCCTTTGGAGGCTACACCTTC.

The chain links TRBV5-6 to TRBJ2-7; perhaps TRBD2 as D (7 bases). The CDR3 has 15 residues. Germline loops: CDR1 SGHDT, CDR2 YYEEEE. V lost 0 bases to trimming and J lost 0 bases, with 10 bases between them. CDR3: CASSLVGGPSYEQYF. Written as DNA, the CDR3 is TGTGCCAGCAGCTTGGTGGGGGGGCCCTCCTACGAGCAGTACTTC.

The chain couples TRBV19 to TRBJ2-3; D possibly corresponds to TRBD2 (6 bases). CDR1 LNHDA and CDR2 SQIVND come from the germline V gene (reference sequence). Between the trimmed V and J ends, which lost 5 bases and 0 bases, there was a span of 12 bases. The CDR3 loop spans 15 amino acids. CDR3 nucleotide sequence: TGTGCCAGTAGTTGGGCGGGGCCTAGCACAGATACGCAGTATTTT. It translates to CASSWAGPSTDTQYF.

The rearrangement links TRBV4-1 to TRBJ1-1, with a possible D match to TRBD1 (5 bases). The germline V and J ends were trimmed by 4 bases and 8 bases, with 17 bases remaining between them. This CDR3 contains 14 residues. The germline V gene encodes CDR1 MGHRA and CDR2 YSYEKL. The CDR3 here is CASSRWGGSWEAFF. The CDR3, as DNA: TGCGCCAGCAGCCGGTGGGGGGGTTCGTGGGAAGCTTTCTTT.

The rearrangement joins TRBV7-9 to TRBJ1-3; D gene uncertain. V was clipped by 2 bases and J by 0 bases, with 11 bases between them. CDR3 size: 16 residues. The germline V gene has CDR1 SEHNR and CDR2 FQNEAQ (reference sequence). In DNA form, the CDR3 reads TGTGCCAGCAGCTTATCGGCAGGCGACTCTGGAAACACCATATATTTT. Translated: CASSLSAGDSGNTIYF.

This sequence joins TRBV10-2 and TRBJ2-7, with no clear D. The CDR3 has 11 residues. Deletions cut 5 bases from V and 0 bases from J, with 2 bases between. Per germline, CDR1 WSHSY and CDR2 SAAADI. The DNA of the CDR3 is TGCGCCAGCAGTAGCTCCTACGAGCAGTACTTC. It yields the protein CASSSSYEQYF.

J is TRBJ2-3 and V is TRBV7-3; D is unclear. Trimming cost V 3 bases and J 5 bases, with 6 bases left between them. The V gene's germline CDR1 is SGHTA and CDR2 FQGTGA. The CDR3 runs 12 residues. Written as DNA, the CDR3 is TGTGCCAGCAGCTTTTTGGGAGATACGCAGTATTTT. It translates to CASSFLGDTQYF.

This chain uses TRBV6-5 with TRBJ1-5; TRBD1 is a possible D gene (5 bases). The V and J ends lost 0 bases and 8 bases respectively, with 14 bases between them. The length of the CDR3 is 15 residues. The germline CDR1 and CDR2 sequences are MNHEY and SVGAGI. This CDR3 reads CASSYSSGALEPQHF. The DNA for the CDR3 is TGTGCCAGCAGTTACTCGAGCGGGGCTTTGGAGCCCCAGCATTTT.

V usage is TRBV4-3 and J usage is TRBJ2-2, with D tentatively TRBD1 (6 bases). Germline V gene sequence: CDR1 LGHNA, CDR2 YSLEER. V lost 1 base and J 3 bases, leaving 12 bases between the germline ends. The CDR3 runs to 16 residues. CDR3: CASSQGIAGDTGELFF. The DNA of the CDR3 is TGCGCCAGCAGCCAAGGAATCGCAGGGGACACCGGGGAGCTGTTTTTT.